This TCR beta chain was identified in a study of cytomegalovirus exposure and HLA in healthy donors. Study-wide background: Earlier sequencing of about 179 million T cells yielded 120 million or so unique TCR beta sequences.

Study-level points and caveats: Earlier analysis found most TCR beta V segments productive about 87% or about 30% of the time.

The primer mix had 60 Vbeta and 13 Jbeta primers. Original processing notes: Later analysis identified some 88 million unique TCR beta chains, roughly 11 million shared. Sequencing was performed with immunoSEQ multiplex PCR; in TCRdb, only in-frame clones are kept and a portion is missing. V and J calls and clone size are those listed in that table; D and trimming were worked out from the DNA. Found here are some 130,000 clones, over 50% of them singletons; the top ten hold 1.5% to 2%. V lost 7 bases, J lost 6 bases, and 6 bases stayed unmatched. This CDR3 spans 13 amino acids. Germline assignment: CDR1 KGHSY and CDR2 FQNENV. A word on this clone: The antigen remains unidentified.

The V and J genes are TRBV16 and TRBJ1-5; 7 nucleotides agree with TRBD1. Sequencing was performed on PBMCs. This clonotype was obtained from a human donor in good health. For the CDR3, the DNA is TGTGCCAGCACCCCCGACAGGGCTCAGCCCCAGCATTTT. As protein: CASTPDRAQPQHF.